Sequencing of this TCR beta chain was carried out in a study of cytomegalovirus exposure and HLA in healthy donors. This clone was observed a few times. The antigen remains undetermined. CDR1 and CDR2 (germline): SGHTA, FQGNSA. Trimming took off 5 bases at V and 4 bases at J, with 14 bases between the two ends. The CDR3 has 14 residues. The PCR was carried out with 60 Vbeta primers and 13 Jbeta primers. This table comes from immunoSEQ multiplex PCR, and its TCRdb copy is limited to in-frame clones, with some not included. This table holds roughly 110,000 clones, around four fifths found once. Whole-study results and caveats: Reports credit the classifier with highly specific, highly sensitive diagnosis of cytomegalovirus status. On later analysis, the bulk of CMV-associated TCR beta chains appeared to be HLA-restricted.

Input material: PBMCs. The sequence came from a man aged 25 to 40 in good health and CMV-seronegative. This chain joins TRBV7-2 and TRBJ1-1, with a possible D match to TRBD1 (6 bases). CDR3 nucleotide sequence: TGTGCCAGCAGCCTTATCTCCAGGGGCACTGAAGCTTTCTTT. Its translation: CASSLISRGTEAFF.